This T cell receptor beta chain emerged from a study of blood T cell repertoires in COVID-19. Study context: Material from acute and convalescent COVID-19 was sourced from the United States, Italy and Spain. PBMCs, B-cell-depleted T cells, or T cells provided the cDNA or gDNA that made up the material.

Germline CDR1 and CDR2: SGDLS and YYNGEE. The CDR3 is 16 residues long. Trimming left V 4 bases short and J 2 bases short, with 16 bases between. Authors' data handling: Estimation of nucleated cell counts was performed using reference gene primer amplification. Sequencing used immunoSEQ multiplex PCR; TCRdb keeps in-frame clones, though not all of them. V, J and clone size are taken as reported in that table, and D and trimming were inferred from the DNA itself. The repertoire consists of fewer than 25,000 clones, with over 85% occurring once and the leading ten covering 8%. This rearrangement joins TRBV9 to TRBJ1-3; D is undetermined. This sequence was found in a human donor in a cohort sampled during active COVID-19. Sequencing input: peripheral blood. In DNA form, the CDR3 reads TGTGCCAGCAGCAAAGAGGTTTTGGAAACTGGAAACACCATATATTTT. Translating gives CASSKEVLETGNTIYF.